This T cell receptor beta chain was captured by sequencing in a study of T cells in Graves' hyperthyroidism and ophthalmopathy. The CDR3 length is 18 residues. Germline trimming cut 1 base from V and 5 bases from J; bases unmatched to any gene: 11. Germline CDR1 and CDR2: SEHNR and FQNEAQ (reference sequence). Findings and limits, study-wide: Ophthalmopathy was separated from stable hyperthyroidism by a 13 V-J model.

The table lists this clonotype with a few counts. Its antigen is currently unknown. There were TCR beta CDR3 regions amplified from RNA transcripts. The study used the HTBI primer set for a first-round RT-PCR of the TCR CDR3. TCRdb re-called the multiplex PCR reads through MiXCR, storing one row per CDR3 protein. The data hold over 150,000 distinct CDR3 sequences, with about 17% observed a single time. This receptor was taken from a woman in her fifties or sixties with Graves' hyperthyroidism. Sample: blood. J is TRBJ2-1 and V is TRBV7-9; TRBD1 aligns across 10 bases. CDR3 DNA: TGTGCCAGCAGCTTAGATGTACCTGGGACAGGGGTCAACAATGAGCAGTTCTTC. The encoded protein is CASSLDVPGTGVNNEQFF.